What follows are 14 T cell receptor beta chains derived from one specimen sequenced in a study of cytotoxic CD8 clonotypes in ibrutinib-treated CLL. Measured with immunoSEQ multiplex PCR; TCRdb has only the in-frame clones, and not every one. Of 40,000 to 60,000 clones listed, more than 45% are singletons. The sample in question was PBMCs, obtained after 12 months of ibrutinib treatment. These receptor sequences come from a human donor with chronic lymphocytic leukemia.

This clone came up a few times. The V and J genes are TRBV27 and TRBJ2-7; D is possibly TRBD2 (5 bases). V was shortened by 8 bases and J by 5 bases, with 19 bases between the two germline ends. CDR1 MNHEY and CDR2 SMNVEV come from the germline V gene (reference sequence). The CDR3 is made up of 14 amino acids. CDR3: CASRNLGGSDEQYF. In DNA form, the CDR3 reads TGTGCCAGCCGAAATTTAGGAGGTTCAGACGAGCAGTACTTC.

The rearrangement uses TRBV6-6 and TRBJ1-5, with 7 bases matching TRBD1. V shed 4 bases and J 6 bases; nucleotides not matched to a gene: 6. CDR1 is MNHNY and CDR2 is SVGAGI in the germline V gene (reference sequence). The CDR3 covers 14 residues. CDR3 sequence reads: CASSSDRDTQPQHF. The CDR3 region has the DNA TGTGCCAGCAGTTCCGACAGGGACACTCAGCCCCAGCATTTT.

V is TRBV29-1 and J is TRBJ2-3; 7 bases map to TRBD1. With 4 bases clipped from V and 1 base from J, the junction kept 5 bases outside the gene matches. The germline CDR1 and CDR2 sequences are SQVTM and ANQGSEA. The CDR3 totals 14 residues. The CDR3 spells CSVVQGIRTDTQYF. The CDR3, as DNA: TGCAGCGTTGTACAGGGGATACGCACAGATACGCAGTATTTT.

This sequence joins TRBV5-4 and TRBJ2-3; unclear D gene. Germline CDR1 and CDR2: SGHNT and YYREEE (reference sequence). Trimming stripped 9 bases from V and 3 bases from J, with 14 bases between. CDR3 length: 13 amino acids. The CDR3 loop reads CAIHGPGTDTQYF. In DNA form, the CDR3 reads TGTGCCATACATGGGCCGGGTACAGATACGCAGTATTTT.

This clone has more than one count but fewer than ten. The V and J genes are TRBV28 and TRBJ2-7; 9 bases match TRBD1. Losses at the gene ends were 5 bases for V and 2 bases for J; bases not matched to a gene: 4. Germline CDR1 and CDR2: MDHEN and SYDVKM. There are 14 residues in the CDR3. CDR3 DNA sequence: TGTGCCAGCAGTCCCTGGACAGGGGCCTACGAGCAGTACTTC. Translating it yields CASSPWTGAYEQYF. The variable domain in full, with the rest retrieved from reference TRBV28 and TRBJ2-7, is DVKVTQSSRYLVKRTGEKVFLECVQDMDHENMFWYRQDPGLGLRLIYFSYDVKMKEKGDIPEGYSVSREKKERFSLILESASTNQTSMYLCASSPWTGAYEQYFGPGTRLTVT.

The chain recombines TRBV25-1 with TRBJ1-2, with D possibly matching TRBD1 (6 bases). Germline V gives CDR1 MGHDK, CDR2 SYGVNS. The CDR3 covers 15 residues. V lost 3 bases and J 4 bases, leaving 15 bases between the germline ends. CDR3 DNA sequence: TGTGCCAGCAGTGACCGGACAGCGTTAGCCTATGGCTACACCTTC. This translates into CASSDRTALAYGYTF.

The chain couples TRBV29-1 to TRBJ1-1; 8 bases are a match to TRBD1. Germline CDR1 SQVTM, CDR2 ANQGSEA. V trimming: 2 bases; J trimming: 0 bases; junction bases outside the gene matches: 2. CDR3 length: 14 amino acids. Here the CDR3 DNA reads TGCAGCGTTGAATGGACAGGGATGAACACTGAAGCTTTCTTT. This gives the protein CSVEWTGMNTEAFF.

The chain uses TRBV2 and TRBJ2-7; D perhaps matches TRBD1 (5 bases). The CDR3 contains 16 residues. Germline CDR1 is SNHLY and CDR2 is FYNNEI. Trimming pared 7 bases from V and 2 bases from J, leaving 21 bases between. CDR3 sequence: CASIPPGQGFTYEQYF. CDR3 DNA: TGTGCCAGCATTCCCCCCGGGCAGGGCTTTACCTACGAGCAGTACTTC. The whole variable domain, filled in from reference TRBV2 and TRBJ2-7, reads EPEVTQTPSHQVTQMGQEVILRCVPISNHLYFYWYRQILGQKVEFLVSFYNNEISEKSEIFDDQFSVERPDGSNFTLKIRSTKLEDSAMYFCASIPPGQGFTYEQYFGPGTRLTVT.

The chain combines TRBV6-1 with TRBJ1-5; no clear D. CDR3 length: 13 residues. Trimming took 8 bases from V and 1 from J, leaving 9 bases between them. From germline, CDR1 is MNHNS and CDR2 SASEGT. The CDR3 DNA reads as TGTGCCAGCGGAGGTTTGAGCAATCAGCCCCAGCATTTT. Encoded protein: CASGGLSNQPQHF.

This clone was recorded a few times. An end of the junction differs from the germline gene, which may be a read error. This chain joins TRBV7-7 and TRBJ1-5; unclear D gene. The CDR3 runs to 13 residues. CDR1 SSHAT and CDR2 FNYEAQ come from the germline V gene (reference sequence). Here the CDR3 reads CASSKDIDQPQHF. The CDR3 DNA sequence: TGTGCTAGCAGCAAAGACATAGATCAGCCCCAGCATTTT.

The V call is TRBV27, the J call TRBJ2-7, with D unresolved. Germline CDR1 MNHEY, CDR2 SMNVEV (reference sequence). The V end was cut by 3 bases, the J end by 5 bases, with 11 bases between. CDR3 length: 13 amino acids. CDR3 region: CASSFWQANEQYF. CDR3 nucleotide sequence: TGTGCCAGCAGTTTTTGGCAGGCGAACGAGCAGTACTTC.

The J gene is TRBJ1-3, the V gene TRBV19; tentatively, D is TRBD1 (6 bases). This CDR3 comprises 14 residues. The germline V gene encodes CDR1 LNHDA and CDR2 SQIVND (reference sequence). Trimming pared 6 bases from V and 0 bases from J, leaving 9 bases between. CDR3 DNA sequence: TGTGCCAGTAGACAACAGGGCTCTGGAAACACCATATATTTT. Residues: CASRQQGSGNTIYF.

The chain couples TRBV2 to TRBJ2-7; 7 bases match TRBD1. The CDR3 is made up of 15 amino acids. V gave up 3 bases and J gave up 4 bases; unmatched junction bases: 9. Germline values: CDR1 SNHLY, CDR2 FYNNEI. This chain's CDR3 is CASSEEGGSLYEQYF. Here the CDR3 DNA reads TGTGCCAGCAGTGAGGAAGGGGGCAGTTTATACGAGCAGTACTTC.

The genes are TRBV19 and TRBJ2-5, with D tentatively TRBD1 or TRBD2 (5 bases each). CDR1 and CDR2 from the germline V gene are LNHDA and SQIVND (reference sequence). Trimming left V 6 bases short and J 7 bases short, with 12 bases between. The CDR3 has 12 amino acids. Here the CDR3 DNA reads TGTGCCAGTAGCCGAACTGGGGGGACCCAGTACTTC. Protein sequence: CASSRTGGTQYF. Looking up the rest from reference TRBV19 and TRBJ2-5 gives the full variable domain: DGGITQSPKYLFRKEGQNVTLSCEQNLNHDAMYWYRQDPGQGLRLIYYSQIVNDFQKGDIAEGYSVSREKKESFPLTVTSAQKNPTAFYLCASSRTGGTQYFGPGTRLLVL.